This T cell receptor (beta chain) was identified in a study of T cell clonality in common variable immunodeficiency. Produced via immunoSEQ multiplex PCR; TCRdb's table is partial and in-frame only. The sample shows some 80,000 clones, none of them appearing just once. Patients and controls were mostly of Caucasian heritage. Regarding the study as a whole: Shared TCRbeta clones were fewer between CVID subjects than controls.

CDR1 is SEHNR and CDR2 is FQNEAQ in the germline V gene (reference sequence). The CDR3 runs 15 residues. V shed 1 base, J shed 3 bases, and the junction held 2 bases outside the gene matches. In its sample, this clone was seen many times. No antigen is known for it. The read comes to an end 3 residues before the CDR3 does, leaving the germline J gene to fill in the end. The source of this sequence is a person between 18 and 75 years old in good health. Sequencing was performed on peripheral blood mononuclear cells. The chain couples TRBV7-9 to TRBJ1-5; 8 bases fit TRBD1. The sequenced part of the CDR3 DNA is TGTGCCAGCAGCTTAGGGACAGGGAACAATCAGCCC. Its translation is CASSLGTGNNQP. The complete CDR3 sequence is CASSLGTGNNQPQHF. The complete variable domain, with remaining parts taken from reference TRBV7-9 and TRBJ1-5, reads DTGVSQNPRHKITKRGQNVTFRCDPISEHNRLYWYRQTLGQGPEFLTYFQNEAQLEKSRLLSDRFSAERPKGSFSTLEIQRTEQGDSAMYLCASSLGTGNNQPQHFGDGTRLSIL.